The present entry profiles one T cell receptor (beta chain) with its context. Its antigen remains unidentified. A read error may produce the germline difference seen at one junction end. Explained via the paper, the time point label denotes: baseline before first vaccination. Vaccinee samples were obtained from the UK trials COV001 and COV002, which included a single-blind randomized controlled phase 2/3 trial of AZD1222 (ChAdOx1 nCoV-19) in healthy adults. For TCRbeta chain sequencing, PBMC samples from trial participants were taken at day 0 and at day 28 after the second dose. The sample comes from a study of T cell responses to AZD1222 COVID-19 vaccine (dated by TCRdb to the early 2020s). Context from the whole study: AZD1222 recipients whose second dose came at about 4 weeks and those whose second dose came at about 12 weeks were combined into one group, since spike-specific TCR depth and breadth did not differ between the two schedules. A total of about 250 trial participants underwent TCR sequencing, of whom 207 had received two doses of AZD1222 and approximately 25 had received two doses of the MenACWY control vaccine. Trial participants were enrolled by age into 18-55, 56-69 and 70-plus year subgroups, with 148, 28 and 57 TCR-sequenced participants respectively.

The investigation overall reported the following: In the small 56-69-year group, the increase in depth fell short of significance, most likely because of low power. Epitopes outside the regions mutated in the B.1.351 and B.1.1.7 variants were reportedly recognized by nearly half of the unique spike-specific TCRs. Because no day 14 peak-response samples were available, the repertoires could be characterized only after the peak T cell response. Conclusions about previously exposed vaccinees are limited, since just six AZD1222 recipients were seropositive for SARS-CoV-2 at baseline. A significant rise in spike-specific TCR breadth and depth was observed after two AZD1222 doses relative to day 0 and relative to MenACWY recipients. Most participants were white British and females outnumbered males, and the authors suggested that clonal diversity may have been underestimated. The vaccine-associated CD4 TCRs covered the entire spike protein, and the dominant responses fell in regions 160-218 and 743-854.

The CDR3 regions of human TCRbeta chains were subjected to immunosequencing. The authors processed their data as follows. TCRs in the repertoires were compared against a reference library of SARS-CoV-2-specific TCRs that had been generated with the MIRA antigen-specificity platform. Breadth was defined as the fraction of unique TCRs that were SARS-CoV-2-associated, and depth was defined as the fraction of total T cells that were SARS-CoV-2-associated. Each spike-specific TCR was assigned to its reactive spike region and to a CD4 or CD8 class using the MIRA data. Log10-transformed breadth and depth values were compared by one-way ANOVA with Sidak's multiple comparisons tests. The table comes from immuneACCESS by way of TCRdb, which keeps in-frame sequences with V and J called. Part of the clones is missing from these tables; in studies checked, under half for an unresolved V gene and the rest for unknown reasons. From that table come the V and J calls and clone size; the DNA was used to work out D and trimming. This sample is represented by fewer than 200,000 clones; roughly 92% of them were singletons. The biggest ten clones account for 1% to 1.5% of the sample.

The clonotype originates from an adult in good health. This specimen consisted of peripheral blood, obtained on day 0 of AZD1222 vaccination.

The CDR3 loop reads CASSTGTPVVF. The bases are TGTGCCAGCAGTACCGGGACCCCGGTGGTCTTC. The sequence joins TRBV12-3 or TRBV12-4 to TRBJ2-1, with the D gene tentatively TRBD1 or TRBD2, based on 5 matching bases in each. From the cysteine up to the phenylalanine, the CDR3 has a length of 11 residues. Only the CDR3 DNA stays, 33 bases, in frame from base 1.